The clone carrying this T cell receptor beta chain was seen a few times. This entry is derived from a study of regulatory T cells in long-lasting Graves disease. CDR1 is LGHNA, CDR2 YNFKEQ, per germline. V lost 0 bases to trimming and J lost 6 bases, with 9 bases between them. This CDR3 region has 14 residues. The time point is: persistent/refractory GD, antithyroid drugs over 5 years with positive TRAb. The TCR library used RNA extracted from PBMCs. A roughly 8.6-milliliter sample of peripheral blood was drawn into EDTA tubes. To make TCR beta libraries, researchers used iRepertoire HTBI primers and Arm-PCR of CDR3 regions. Using its own MiXCR run on the multiplex PCR reads, TCRdb lists one record per CDR3 protein. The data contain about 470,000 distinct CDR3 sequences, under 25% of them singletons.

This sequence joins TRBV4-2 and TRBJ2-1; D remains ambiguous. Sequencing was performed on peripheral blood mononuclear cells (PBMCs), taken when the disease was refractory, from a patient treated with antithyroid drugs. The receptor was derived from a female donor with Graves disease. CDR3 DNA: TGTGCCAGCAGCCAAGATAGTTGGGTCAATGAGCAGTTCTTC. Protein: CASSQDSWVNEQFF.